This T cell receptor (beta chain) was identified during a study of long-term antiretroviral therapy in people with HIV. Study-level points and caveats: Pre-ART clonal expansion yielded clones that dominated the repertoire at all time points.

The assay, immunoSEQ v3.0, was run at survey level. Measured with immunoSEQ multiplex PCR; TCRdb has only the in-frame clones, and not every one. Of over 15,000 clones listed, roughly nine tenths were seen once; the top ten hold more than 7.5%. Specimens held roughly 1-11 million cryopreserved PBMC prior to DNA extraction. CDR1 and CDR2 from the germline V gene are MNHNY and SVGAGI (reference sequence). Trimming left V 7 bases short and J 6 bases short, with 15 bases between. The CDR3 covers 13 residues. Points on this clone: Its antigen is still unknown.

The TCR was taken from a man in his fifties or sixties with HIV. Sequencing was performed on unsorted PBMCs, taken 4.2 years after starting antiretroviral therapy. V gene TRBV6-6 combines with J gene TRBJ1-2; D gene unclear. Here the CDR3 DNA reads TGTGCCAGCAACGAGAGTCCCACGGATGGCTACACCTTC. Protein product: CASNESPTDGYTF.